What follows are 31 T cell receptor beta chains derived from one specimen sequenced in a study of early T cells in non-severe SARS-CoV-2 infection. TCRdb called the 5' RACE reads again in MiXCR, with one record for every CDR3 protein. Counted here are about 36,000 distinct CDR3 sequences, just under 4% occurring once; the ten biggest clones make up 9% to 10%. What was sequenced was whole blood. The receptors shown here come from an adult who was a healthcare worker with PCR-confirmed SARS-CoV-2 infection or an uninfected control (not recorded which).

This clonotype has ten or more counts. The rearrangement joins TRBV15 to TRBJ2-5; D gene uncertain. V gave up 5 bases and J gave up 4 bases, with 14 bases separating them. CDR1 and CDR2 (germline): LNHNV, YYDKDF (reference sequence). The CDR3 has 14 residues. As DNA, the CDR3 is TGTGCCACCAGCCCTACTGGGCGTCTAGAGACCCAGTACTTC. Translated: CATSPTGRLETQYF.

In its sample, this clonotype was seen many times. This rearrangement joins TRBV6-4 to TRBJ2-2; 8 bases match TRBD1. V gave up 5 bases and J gave up 3 bases; unmatched junction bases: 2. Germline loops: CDR1 MRHNA, CDR2 SNTAGT. The CDR3 is 14 residues long. Here the CDR3 reads CASSSDRDTGELFF. The CDR3 coding sequence is TGTGCCAGCAGTTCGGACAGGGACACCGGGGAGCTGTTTTTT.

This clonotype occurred a few times. This rearrangement joins TRBV20-1 to TRBJ2-1, with 14 bases matching TRBD2. This CDR3 is 14 amino acids long. After removal of 6 bases from V and 5 bases from J, the junction contained 3 bases not matched to a gene. Germline V gene lookup returns CDR1 DFQATT and CDR2 SNEGSKA (reference sequence). The CDR3 nucleotides are TGCAGTGCGCTGGGACTAGCGGGGGACAATGAGCAGTTCTTC. Its protein product is CSALGLAGDNEQFF.

This clonotype has at least ten counts. The CDR3 is CSGAFATDTQYF. CDR3 bases: TGCAGCGGGGCTTTTGCCACAGATACGCAGTATTTT. The chain recombines TRBV29-1 with TRBJ2-3; D is ambiguous. Germline V lookup: CDR1 SQVTM, CDR2 ANQGSEA. This CDR3 is 12 amino acids long. V was pared by 7 bases and J by 2 bases, with 10 bases between.

The sample holds a few counts of this clonotype. This chain uses TRBV6-5 with TRBJ2-1; D perhaps matches TRBD1 (6 bases). Germline V gives CDR1 MNHEY, CDR2 SVGAGI. The V end lost 6 bases, the J end lost 11 bases, and 20 bases lay between the germline ends. The CDR3 contains 14 residues. The CDR3 region is CASSQWTDTMKQFF. The CDR3 DNA reads as TGTGCCAGCAGCCAGTGGACAGATACAATGAAGCAGTTCTTC.

In this sample, this clonotype turned up many times. The chain links TRBV6-5 to TRBJ2-2; D gene ambiguous. This CDR3 contains 14 residues. From germline, CDR1 is MNHEY and CDR2 SVGAGI. The V end lost 0 bases, the J end lost 2 bases, and 4 bases lay between the germline ends. CDR3 loop: CASSYSGNTGELFF. CDR3 DNA: TGTGCCAGCAGTTACTCGGGAAACACCGGGGAGCTGTTTTTT.

This clonotype showed up many times. The V call is TRBV29-1, the J call TRBJ2-1, with no clear D. The CDR3 spans 11 residues. Germline V gene lookup returns CDR1 SQVTM and CDR2 ANQGSEA. Trimming shortened V by 7 bases and J by 4 bases, and 8 bases separated the two germline ends. The CDR3 region has the DNA TGCAGCGGGACCTTTTACAATGAGCAGTTCTTC. It specifies CSGTFYNEQFF.

This clonotype was seen ten or more times. The genes are TRBV4-1 and TRBJ2-7; D is perhaps TRBD1 (5 bases). Per germline, CDR1 MGHRA and CDR2 YSYEKL. CDR3 length: 15 amino acids. The V and J ends lost 2 bases and 6 bases respectively, with 17 bases between them. The CDR3 DNA follows: TGCGCCAGCAGCCAAAGGGGCGACGGAGATAGCGAGCAGTACTTC. Amino acids: CASSQRGDGDSEQYF.

This clonotype was counted many times. The chain joins TRBV15 to TRBJ2-3, with 11 bases identical to TRBD2. Germline trimming cut 2 bases from V and 6 bases from J; bases unmatched to any gene: 7. Germline CDR1 LNHNV, CDR2 YYDKDF (reference sequence). This CDR3 has 16 residues. The CDR3 DNA follows: TGTGCCACCAGCAGACAACTAGCGGGAGCGGCGGATACGCAGTATTTT. Protein sequence: CATSRQLAGAADTQYF.

This clonotype was seen repeatedly, ten times or more. The chain combines TRBV14 with TRBJ1-3, with a possible D match to TRBD1 (5 bases). CDR3 length: 18 residues. From germline, CDR1 is SGHDN and CDR2 FVKESK. Trimming shortened V by 1 base and J by 0 bases, and 16 bases separated the two germline ends. The CDR3, as DNA: TGTGCCAGCAGCCAAGTGGTACCAGGGTCCAGCTCTGGAAACACCATATATTTT. This codes for CASSQVVPGSSSGNTIYF.

The rearrangement links TRBV29-1 to TRBJ2-7; 7 positions agree with TRBD2. The germline V gene encodes CDR1 SQVTM and CDR2 ANQGSEA. CDR3 length: 13 amino acids. Trimming removed 5 bases from V and 5 bases from J; junction bases left unmatched: 9. The CDR3: CSVSGTLMDEQYF. The CDR3 DNA follows: TGCAGCGTTAGCGGGACGTTAATGGACGAGCAGTACTTC.

The sample holds many counts of this clonotype. The chain has TRBV9 and TRBJ1-2; unclear D gene. The CDR3 loop spans 11 amino acids. Germline CDR1 reads SGDLS; CDR2 reads YYNGEE. V was cut by 4 bases and J by 8 bases, with 9 bases left in between. The CDR3 loop reads CASSSRGGYTF. The CDR3 DNA sequence: TGTGCCAGCAGCTCACGTGGGGGCTACACCTTC.

This clonotype was counted at least ten times. This sequence joins TRBV5-6 and TRBJ2-3; tentatively, D is TRBD2 (5 bases). V gave up 0 bases and J gave up 1 base, with 12 bases separating them. The CDR3 totals 16 residues. Germline V gene data show CDR1 as SGHDT and CDR2 as YYEEEE. The CDR3 spells CASSLGGAIRTDTQYF. As DNA, the CDR3 is TGTGCCAGCAGCTTGGGGGGAGCGATACGCACAGATACGCAGTATTTT. The full variable domain, completed using reference TRBV5-6 and TRBJ2-3, is DAGVTQSPTHLIKTRGQQVTLRCSPKSGHDTVSWYQQALGQGPQFIFQYYEEEERQRGNFPDRFSGHQFPNYSSELNVNALLLGDSALYLCASSLGGAIRTDTQYFGPGTRLTVL.

This clonotype was seen a handful of times. The chain employs TRBV5-5 and TRBJ2-3, with D uncertain. The ends were cut back, 4 bases at V and 2 bases at J, with 8 bases in the middle. The CDR3 length is 13 residues. Germline V CDR1 and CDR2: SGHKS, YYEKEE (reference sequence). The CDR3 region has the DNA TGTGCCAGCAGCCCACAAGCCACAGATACGCAGTATTTT. Amino acids: CASSPQATDTQYF.

Remarks on this clonotype: This may come from a read error, since a much larger clone is one base off. The V gene is TRBV12-3 or TRBV12-4, the J gene TRBJ2-3; TRBD2 matches 9 bases. There are 14 residues in the CDR3. The DNA of the CDR3 is TGTGACAGCAGGAGCGGGAGGAGCACAGATACGCAGTATTTT. The encoded protein is CDSRSGRSTDTQYF.

In this sample, this clonotype turned up many times. The CDR3, as DNA: TGCAGTGCTAGCCCGGACATTCCCGGGGAGCTGTTTTTT. It specifies CSASPDIPGELFF. The rearrangement uses TRBV20-1 and TRBJ2-2; weak D call: TRBD1 (5 bases). The ends were cut back, 3 bases at V and 6 bases at J, with 11 bases in the middle. The germline gives CDR1 DFQATT, CDR2 SNEGSKA (reference sequence). This CDR3 has 13 residues.

This clonotype has a handful of counts. The chain links TRBV24-1 to TRBJ2-3; D might be TRBD2 (5 bases). V was pared by 5 bases and J by 4 bases, with 12 bases between. The germline V gene encodes CDR1 KGHDR and CDR2 SFDVKD. The CDR3 runs to 14 residues. The CDR3 bases are TGTGCCACCAGTGGTCGACTAACTCCAGATACGCAGTATTTT. This sequence encodes CATSGRLTPDTQYF.

V and J are TRBV19 and TRBJ1-5; the D is unclear. Germline V gene sequence: CDR1 LNHDA, CDR2 SQIVND (reference sequence). V lost 6 bases to trimming and J lost 1 base, with 4 bases between them. CDR3 length equals 12 residues. DNA of the CDR3: TGTGCCAGTAGAGGAAGCAATCAGCCCCAGCATTTT. This codes for CASRGSNQPQHF.

In its sample, this clonotype was seen a few times. The gene calls are TRBV4-3 and TRBJ2-3, with 7 bases fitting TRBD2. The CDR3 sequence is 15 residues long. Germline assignment: CDR1 LGHNA and CDR2 YSLEER. With V trimmed by 3 bases and J by 2 bases, 5 bases remained unmatched. The CDR3 spells CASSHRDYYTDTQYF. The CDR3 DNA reads as TGCGCCAGCAGCCACCGGGACTATTACACAGATACGCAGTATTTT.

This clonotype has a handful of counts. V and J are TRBV12-3 or TRBV12-4 and TRBJ2-5, with D tentatively TRBD1 (6 bases). CDR3 length equals 14 residues. Deletions cut 6 bases from V and 5 bases from J, with 16 bases between. CDR3 DNA: TGTGCCAGCAGCTTACAGGGCGGGTGGGAGACCCAGTACTTC. Translated: CASSLQGGWETQYF.

This clonotype was recorded at least ten times. The chain carries TRBV9 and TRBJ2-2; maybe TRBD2 (5 bases). V shed 4 bases and J shed 4 bases, with 14 bases lying between them. This CDR3 region has 15 residues. CDR1 and CDR2 from the germline V gene are SGDLS and YYNGEE. The CDR3 DNA reads TGTGCCAGCAGCCGGACTCAGTGGAGCACCGGGGAGCTGTTTTTT. It is translated as CASSRTQWSTGELFF.

This clonotype came up many times. The rearrangement links TRBV6-2 or TRBV6-3 to TRBJ2-4, with D uncertain. V was trimmed by 7 bases and J by 1 base, leaving 11 bases between them. The germline V gene has CDR1 MNHEY and CDR2 SVGEGT. The CDR3 contains 14 residues. The CDR3 region has the DNA TGTGCCAGCACCGTAGTAGGCGCCAAAAACATTCAGTACTTC. Protein sequence: CASTVVGAKNIQYF.

V and J are TRBV20-1 and TRBJ2-7, with a possible D match to TRBD1 (6 bases). Germline V gene lookup returns CDR1 DFQATT and CDR2 SNEGSKA (reference sequence). The CDR3 length is 14 residues. Trimming removed 6 bases at V and 0 bases at J, with 15 bases between. For the CDR3, the DNA is TGCAGTGCCCTACCCCGGACAGCCTCCTACGAGCAGTACTTC. Translation gives CSALPRTASYEQYF.

In this sample, this clonotype is medium-sized. The chain joins TRBV7-3 to TRBJ1-1; 10 bases fit TRBD1. Trimming cost V 3 bases and J 3 bases; bases outside gene matches: 1. The germline CDR1 and CDR2 sequences are SGHTA and FQGTGA. This CDR3 spans 14 amino acids. CDR3 residues: CASSLTGGDTEAFF. Here the CDR3 DNA reads TGTGCCAGCAGCTTGACAGGGGGCGACACTGAAGCTTTCTTT.

This chain joins TRBV11-3 and TRBJ2-2; 13 bases are shared with TRBD2. V trimming: 5 bases; J trimming: 6 bases; junction bases outside the gene matches: 3. The CDR3 loop spans 15 amino acids. The V gene's germline CDR1 is SGHNT and CDR2 YENEEA. CDR3 nucleotides: TGTGCCAGCAGCGTCGGACTAGCGGGAGCCGGGGAGCTGTTTTTT. Protein sequence: CASSVGLAGAGELFF. The variable domain in full, completed from reference TRBV11-3 and TRBJ2-2, reads EAGVVQSPRYKIIEKKQPVAFWCNPISGHNTLYWYLQNLGQGPELLIRYENEEAVDDSQLPKDRFSAERLKGVDSTLKIQPAELGDSAVYLCASSVGLAGAGELFFGEGSRLTVL.

This clonotype showed up just a few times. The chain links TRBV29-1 to TRBJ2-1; 9 positions match TRBD1. The CDR3 is made up of 16 amino acids. CDR1 SQVTM and CDR2 ANQGSEA come from the germline V gene. J gave up 3 bases and V 0 bases, and 6 bases lay outside the gene matches. The DNA of the CDR3 is TGCAGCGTTGAAGAGCTCCCGGGACAGGGCTACAATGAGCAGTTCTTC. This encodes CSVEELPGQGYNEQFF.

Many counts were recorded for this clonotype. The chain carries TRBV27 and TRBJ1-5; 9 bases fit TRBD1. The CDR3 is 15 amino acids. Germline values: CDR1 MNHEY, CDR2 SMNVEV (reference sequence). The J segment lost 3 bases and the V segment lost 6 bases, leaving 6 bases of the junction unmatched. DNA for the CDR3: TGTGCCAGCAGACGTGGACAGGGGCACAATCAGCCCCAGCATTTT. Protein sequence: CASRRGQGHNQPQHF.

This clonotype was observed at least ten times. This sequence joins TRBV12-5 and TRBJ2-1; 14 bases map to TRBD2. This CDR3 comprises 18 residues. Germline assignment: CDR1 LGHNT and CDR2 FRNRAP. V shed 6 bases and J 2 bases; nucleotides not matched to a gene: 9. The CDR3 coding sequence is TGTGCTAGTGGCCGTGGGACTAGCGGGAGTGGAACCTACAATGAGCAGTTCTTC. This translates into CASGRGTSGSGTYNEQFF.

This clonotype was counted at least ten times. The chain carries TRBV12-3 or TRBV12-4 and TRBJ2-2, with TRBD1 identical over 10 bases. V gave up 6 bases and J gave up 6 bases; unmatched junction bases: 7. The CDR3 consists of 15 residues. Written as DNA, the CDR3 is TGTGCCAGCAGGGAAGACAGGGGGCTGGCCGGGGAGCTGTTTTTT. Translation gives CASREDRGLAGELFF.

This clonotype was detected many times. The chain employs TRBV6-6 and TRBJ2-1; D not certain. V lost 0 bases to trimming and J lost 4 bases, with 7 bases between them. The CDR3 covers 14 residues. The V gene's germline CDR1 is MNHNY and CDR2 SVGAGI (reference sequence). The CDR3 coding sequence is TGTGCCAGCAGTTACTCCCGGGTATACAATGAGCAGTTCTTC. It translates to CASSYSRVYNEQFF.

Ten or more counts support this clonotype. This chain connects TRBV6-5 to TRBJ2-7, with 10 bases matching TRBD2. The CDR3 has 17 residues. CDR1 MNHEY and CDR2 SVGAGI come from the germline V gene. The V segment lost 2 bases and the J segment 0 bases; nucleotides outside the gene matches: 7. CDR3 sequence: CASSYLLAGAPSYEQYF. The CDR3 region has the DNA TGTGCCAGCAGTTACCTTCTAGCGGGAGCCCCCTCCTACGAGCAGTACTTC.